These 2 T cell receptor beta chains share one sample of origin, sequenced in a study of blood T cell repertoires in COVID-19 (dated by TCRdb to between 2020 and 2021). Library construction relied on the immunoSEQ multiplex PCR assay. This immuneACCESS table, as held by TCRdb, lists in-frame sequences with V and J called but not all clones. Of the missing ones, under half trace to an unresolved V gene in checked studies; the others have no known cause. For this sample the table gives 270,000 or so clones, of which 65% to 85% were detected only once. Together, the top ten hold around 3.5% of the sample. Sequences were obtained from PBMCs or T cells enriched from blood (not recorded which). The source of these receptors is a man aged 50 to 59 who had recovered from COVID-19.

This chain links TRBV19 with TRBJ2-1, with D possibly being TRBD2 (6 bases). This CDR3 has 18 amino acids. Trimming removed 5 bases at V and 3 bases at J, with 23 bases between. Germline V gives CDR1 LNHDA, CDR2 SQIVND (reference sequence). The CDR3 bases are TGTGCCAGTAGTTCCCCGCCGGGTACTAGCCGCTACTACAATGAGCAGTTCTTC. This codes for CASSSPPGTSRYYNEQFF.

The chain joins TRBV11-2 to TRBJ1-1, with D perhaps matching TRBD1 (5 bases). The CDR3 covers 14 residues. Trimming took 4 bases from V and 4 from J, leaving 13 bases between them. In germline, CDR1 is SGHAT, CDR2 FQNNGV. This chain's CDR3 is CASSSPGLSTEAFF. CDR3 coding DNA: TGTGCCAGCAGCTCCCCAGGGTTGAGCACTGAAGCTTTCTTT.